This passage covers 18 T cell receptor beta chains from one sample sequenced in a study of regulatory T cells in long-lasting Graves disease. Time point here: persistent/refractory GD, antithyroid drugs over 5 years with positive TRAb. PBMC-extracted RNA yielded the TCR library. TCR beta libraries were built with iRepertoire HTBI primers and Arm-PCR of CDR3 regions. TCRdb redid the calling of the multiplex PCR reads with MiXCR, one entry per CDR3 protein. The sample holds nearly 350,000 distinct CDR3 sequences, roughly 21% seen once. This material consisted of peripheral blood mononuclear cells (PBMCs), taken when the disease was refractory, from a patient treated with antithyroid drugs. The receptor source for this set is a female donor with Graves disease.

This clonotype was detected many times. The chain recombines TRBV6-1 with TRBJ2-7, with a tentative D call TRBD1 (6 bases). The CDR3 length is 14 residues. Per germline, CDR1 MNHNS and CDR2 SASEGT. The ends were cut back, 4 bases at V and 2 bases at J, with 12 bases in the middle. CDR3 residues: CASSVTGDTYEQYF. The CDR3 region has the DNA TGTGCCAGCAGTGTGACAGGCGATACCTACGAGCAGTACTTC.

This clonotype has more than one count but fewer than ten. V is TRBV5-1 and J is TRBJ1-1; D gene ambiguous. CDR3 length: 15 amino acids. V lost 0 bases and J 3 bases, leaving 12 bases between the germline ends. Per germline, CDR1 SGHRS and CDR2 YFSETQ. The CDR3 reads CASSLAVGRYTEAFF. DNA for the CDR3: TGCGCCAGCAGCTTGGCGGTGGGCAGGTACACTGAAGCTTTCTTT.

This clonotype was counted only a few times. The chain carries TRBV19 and TRBJ2-5; TRBD2 might be the D (6 bases). V was shortened by 5 bases and J by 5 bases, with 21 bases between the two germline ends. The length of the CDR3 is 16 residues. The V gene's germline CDR1 is LNHDA and CDR2 SQIVND (reference sequence). CDR3 nucleotides: TGTGCCAGTAGTTTTGTATATAGGAGGGCAGGTGAGACCCAGTACTTC. It encodes CASSFVYRRAGETQYF. Together with reference TRBV19 and TRBJ2-5, the CDR3 gives the full variable domain: DGGITQSPKYLFRKEGQNVTLSCEQNLNHDAMYWYRQDPGQGLRLIYYSQIVNDFQKGDIAEGYSVSREKKESFPLTVTSAQKNPTAFYLCASSFVYRRAGETQYFGPGTRLLVL.

This clonotype has ten or more counts. The chain carries TRBV11-2 and TRBJ2-7; the D gene is possibly TRBD1 (5 bases). The ends were cut back, 0 bases at V and 3 bases at J, with 12 bases in the middle. Germline CDR1 reads SGHAT; CDR2 reads FQNNGV. There are 15 residues in the CDR3. CDR3 residues: CASSLDRLGVYEQYF. The CDR3 coding sequence is TGTGCCAGCAGCTTAGATCGGTTAGGGGTCTACGAGCAGTACTTC. Supplemented by reference TRBV11-2 and TRBJ2-7, the full variable domain reads EAGVAQSPRYKIIEKRQSVAFWCNPISGHATLYWYQQILGQGPKLLIQFQNNGVVDDSQLPKDRFSAERLKGVDSTLKIQPAKLEDSAVYLCASSLDRLGVYEQYFGPGTRLTVT.

The rearrangement joins TRBV27 to TRBJ2-2, with D possibly being TRBD2 (5 bases). This CDR3 has 15 amino acids. Trimming left V 3 bases short and J 10 bases short, with 18 bases between. Germline V lookup: CDR1 MNHEY, CDR2 SMNVEV (reference sequence). CDR3 amino acids: CASSFGFGGGPELFF. Here the CDR3 DNA reads TGTGCCAGCAGTTTCGGTTTCGGTGGAGGACCGGAGCTGTTTTTT.

In its sample, this clonotype was seen a few times. This chain links TRBV20-1 with TRBJ1-2, with 8 bases identical to TRBD1. This CDR3 comprises 12 residues. The V segment lost 8 bases and the J segment 5 bases; nucleotides outside the gene matches: 7. The germline V gene has CDR1 DFQATT and CDR2 SNEGSKA (reference sequence). CDR3 nucleotides: TGCAGTCCCCTTCAGGGGGCGTATGGCTACACCTTC. Its protein is CSPLQGAYGYTF.

Comment on this clonotype: A single base separates this from a much larger clone, so it may be a read error. The J gene is TRBJ2-5, the V gene TRBV7-2; 8 bases agree with TRBD1. The CDR3 totals 19 residues. Germline V gene sequence: CDR1 SGHTA, CDR2 FQGNSA. V was clipped by 2 bases and J by 5 bases; unmatched bases: 19. The chain's CDR3 is CASSLPLLPEQGVWETQYF. The CDR3 DNA is TGTGCCAGCAGCTTACCATTACTACCTGAACAGGGGGTATGGGAGACCCAGTACTTC. Full variable domain (remainder filled in from reference TRBV7-2 and TRBJ2-5): GAGVSQSPSNKVTEKGKDVELRCDPISGHTALYWYRQSLGQGLEFLIYFQGNSAPDKSGLPSDRFSAERTGGSVSTLTIQRTQQEDSAVYLCASSLPLLPEQGVWETQYFGPGTRLLVL.

This chain connects TRBV7-9 to TRBJ1-5; D is uncertain. Trimming removed 5 bases at V and 0 bases at J, with 11 bases between. Germline CDR1 SEHNR, CDR2 FQNEAQ (reference sequence). The CDR3 runs to 15 residues. The CDR3 loop is CASSEGGYSNQPQHF. CDR3 DNA: TGTGCCAGCAGCGAAGGCGGATATAGCAATCAGCCCCAGCATTTT.

A note on this clonotype: A much more abundant neighbour one base away suggests this may be a read error. The chain couples TRBV28 to TRBJ1-5, with 7 bases that match TRBD1. Germline CDR1 reads MDHEN; CDR2 reads SYDVKM. CDR3 length: 14 residues. This CDR3 reads CDSSQTGFNQPQHF. The CDR3 DNA is TGTGACAGCAGTCAGACAGGGTTCAATCAGCCCCAGCATTTT.

This clonotype was recorded at least ten times. The chain carries TRBV11-3 and TRBJ1-3; D gene uncertain. Trimming removed 5 bases from V and 3 bases from J, with 2 bases in between. Germline loops: CDR1 SGHNT, CDR2 YENEEA. This CDR3 has 11 amino acids. The CDR3 nucleotides are TGTGCCAGCAGCAATGGAAACACCATATATTTT. Translation: CASSNGNTIYF.

Only a few counts were recorded for this clonotype. CDR3 nucleotides: TGTGCCAGTAGGGAGGGCCTGGGGAGCCAGCCCCAGCATTTT. It translates to CASREGLGSQPQHF. This chain joins TRBV19 and TRBJ1-5; D gene ambiguous. Deletions cut 6 bases from V and 7 bases from J, with 16 bases between. The CDR3 runs to 14 residues. Germline lookup yields CDR1 LNHDA and CDR2 SQIVND (reference sequence).

The sample holds a few counts of this clonotype. The chain combines TRBV10-3 with TRBJ2-6; D is uncertain. Trimming removed 0 bases from V and 2 bases from J, with 5 bases in between. CDR1 is ENHRY, CDR2 SYGVKD, per germline. CDR3 size: 15 residues. The CDR3: CAISESRAGANVLTF. In DNA, the CDR3 is TGTGCCATCAGTGAGTCTAGGGCTGGGGCCAACGTCCTGACTTTC.

The rearrangement links TRBV5-1 to TRBJ2-1; 8 nucleotides match TRBD1. The germline CDR1 and CDR2 sequences are SGHRS and YFSETQ. The CDR3 is made up of 17 amino acids. Trimming removed 0 bases from V and 2 bases from J; junction bases left unmatched: 7. The CDR3 spells CASSLGGTGLTYNEQFF. CDR3 nucleotides: TGCGCCAGCAGCTTGGGTGGGACAGGACTGACCTACAATGAGCAGTTCTTC.

This clonotype was found many times. The V gene is TRBV2, the J gene TRBJ1-2; weak D call: TRBD1 (5 bases). With 1 base removed from V and 4 bases from J, the gap between germline ends came to 10 bases. In germline, CDR1 is SNHLY, CDR2 FYNNEI. The CDR3 has 14 residues. CDR3 sequence reads: CASSEGTQVYGYTF. CDR3 nucleotide sequence: TGTGCCAGCAGTGAAGGAACACAGGTCTATGGCTACACCTTC.

This clonotype came up many times. The chain recombines TRBV27 with TRBJ1-1; TRBD1 aligns across 10 bases. CDR3 length equals 16 residues. CDR1 MNHEY and CDR2 SMNVEV come from the germline V gene (reference sequence). V lost 2 bases, J lost 5 bases, and 8 bases stayed unmatched. In DNA, the CDR3 is TGTGCCAGCAGTTTACGGGACAGGGGCATGGGTACTGAAGCTTTCTTT. Translating it yields CASSLRDRGMGTEAFF.

At least ten counts were recorded for this clonotype. This is likely a read error, given that the CDR3 carries no conserved phenylalanine or tryptophan at its end. It is unclear where the CDR3 begins or ends on the DNA, so no DNA is shown, and the CDR3 is as TCRdb lists it. This chain connects TRBV2 to TRBJ2-7; TRBD2, as called in the table, went unchecked against the DNA. The CDR3 comprises 12 residues, both ends counted. The V gene's germline CDR1 is SNHLY and CDR2 FYNNEI. CDR3 sequence reads: CASSDNYPARGL.

Ten or more counts support this clonotype. The chain links TRBV12-3 or TRBV12-4 to TRBJ2-7; a weak D match, TRBD1 (5 bases). Trimming pared 3 bases from V and 7 bases from J, leaving 13 bases between. The CDR3 runs 13 residues. CDR3 protein: CASSFWQGREQYF. CDR3 sequence (DNA): TGTGCCAGCAGTTTCTGGCAGGGTAGGGAGCAGTACTTC.

This clonotype was found many times. V usage is TRBV2 and J usage is TRBJ2-7; 11 positions agree with TRBD2. This CDR3 comprises 14 residues. Trimming removed 6 bases from V and 3 bases from J; junction bases left unmatched: 4. The germline V gene encodes CDR1 SNHLY and CDR2 FYNNEI. CDR3 bases: TGTGCCAGCAGGGCCGGGACTAGCGGCTACGAGCAGTACTTC. Translating gives CASRAGTSGYEQYF.